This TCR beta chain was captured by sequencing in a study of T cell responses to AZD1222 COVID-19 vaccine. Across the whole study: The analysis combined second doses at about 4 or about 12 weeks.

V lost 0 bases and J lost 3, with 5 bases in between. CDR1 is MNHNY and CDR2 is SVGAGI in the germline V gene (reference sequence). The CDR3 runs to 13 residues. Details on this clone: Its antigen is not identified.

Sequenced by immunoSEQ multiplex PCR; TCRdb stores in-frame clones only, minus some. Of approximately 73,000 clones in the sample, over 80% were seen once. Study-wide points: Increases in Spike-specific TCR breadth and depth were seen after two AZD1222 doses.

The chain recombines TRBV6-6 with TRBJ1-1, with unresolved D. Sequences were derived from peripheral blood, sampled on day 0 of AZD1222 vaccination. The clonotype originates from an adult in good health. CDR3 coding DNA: TGTGCCAGCAGTTACTCCGAGGACACTGAAGCTTTCTTT. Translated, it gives CASSYSEDTEAFF.